Listed here are 24 T cell receptor beta chains from one sample, sequenced in a study of blood T cells in healthy people across ages. Using a J-beta primer mix together with a sample-barcoded 5' primer, a second PCR was run for about 6 to 12 cycles. TCRdb processed the 5' RACE reads anew with MiXCR; each CDR3 protein has one entry. The data show fewer than 2,000,000 distinct CDR3 sequences, roughly 32% seen once. Material for sequencing was blood. All receptors come from a woman aged 25 to 39 in good health.

The chain joins TRBV2 to TRBJ2-7; 13 bases match TRBD2. J lost 6 bases, V lost 4 bases, and 9 bases had no gene match. The CDR3 runs to 16 residues. CDR1 and CDR2 from the germline V gene are SNHLY and FYNNEI. CDR3 DNA: TGTGCCAGCAGTGCCCCCTGGACTAGCGGGAGCCCCGAGCAGTACTTC. This encodes CASSAPWTSGSPEQYF.

V is TRBV27 and J is TRBJ2-5; tentatively, D is TRBD1 or TRBD2 (6 bases each). The germline V and J ends were trimmed by 6 bases and 5 bases, with 22 bases remaining between them. The germline CDR1 and CDR2 sequences are MNHEY and SMNVEV (reference sequence). The CDR3 runs to 16 residues. CDR3 protein: CASSSGGRVRGETQYF. The CDR3 DNA sequence: TGTGCCAGCAGCTCCGGGGGCAGGGTGAGGGGGGAGACCCAGTACTTC.

The chain links TRBV27 to TRBJ1-6; D remains unclear. Trimming took 7 bases from V and 2 from J, leaving 9 bases between them. The length of the CDR3 is 14 residues. Germline CDR1 reads MNHEY; CDR2 reads SMNVEV (reference sequence). This CDR3 reads CASKYGAYNSPLHF. The CDR3 DNA reads as TGTGCCAGCAAATATGGGGCCTATAATTCACCCCTCCACTTT.

The rearrangement uses TRBV9 and TRBJ2-3; 8 bases are shared with TRBD2. This CDR3 has 14 amino acids. Germline V CDR1 and CDR2: SGDLS, YYNGEE. V lost 6 bases to trimming and J lost 0 bases; unmatched junction nucleotides: 3. The CDR3: CASTGRASTDTQYF. The CDR3 nucleotides are TGTGCCAGCACCGGGAGGGCTAGCACAGATACGCAGTATTTT.

About this clonotype: The junction and the germline gene differ at one end; a read error may be behind it. The chain joins TRBV7-3 to TRBJ2-2; D ambiguous. The CDR3 runs 14 residues. The germline CDR1 and CDR2 sequences are SGHTA and FQGTGA. The CDR3 nucleotides are TGTGCCAGCAGCGTAACGGGCCCAGCCGGGGAGCTGTTTTTT. Translation: CASSVTGPAGELFF.

V usage is TRBV20-1 and J usage is TRBJ2-3; D possibly corresponds to TRBD2 (5 bases). The CDR3 has 13 residues. Trimming shortened V by 3 bases and J by 4 bases, and 11 bases separated the two germline ends. The germline V gene encodes CDR1 DFQATT and CDR2 SNEGSKA (reference sequence). The CDR3 spells CSASPPGSDTQYF. The CDR3 DNA reads TGCAGTGCTAGCCCCCCGGGGTCAGATACGCAGTATTTT.

The V and J genes are TRBV27 and TRBJ2-2; tentatively, D is TRBD2 (6 bases). V lost 7 bases, J lost 7 bases, and 13 bases lay in between. Germline V gene lookup returns CDR1 MNHEY and CDR2 SMNVEV (reference sequence). This CDR3 is 13 amino acids long. The CDR3 coding sequence is TGTGCCAGCATGGAGGGTCGGGTCGGGGAGCTGTTTTTT. Translation: CASMEGRVGELFF.

The chain combines TRBV10-3 with TRBJ1-1; D might be TRBD1 (5 bases). The CDR3 spans 14 residues. The germline CDR1 and CDR2 sequences are ENHRY and SYGVKD. The germline V and J ends were trimmed by 1 base and 3 bases, with 9 bases remaining between them. The CDR3 here is CAISEWGEDTEAFF. In nucleotides, the CDR3 is TGTGCCATCAGTGAGTGGGGGGAGGACACTGAAGCTTTCTTT.

This chain links TRBV20-1 with TRBJ2-7; 7 bases agree with TRBD2. CDR1 is DFQATT and CDR2 is SNEGSKA in the germline V gene (reference sequence). The CDR3 has 19 amino acids. After removal of 0 bases from V and 2 bases from J, the junction contained 19 bases not matched to a gene. CDR3 nucleotide sequence: TGCAGTGCTAGAGATAGGGGAAAGGGACTACCTGATCACCCCTACGAGCAGTACTTC. Translation gives CSARDRGKGLPDHPYEQYF.

This chain uses TRBV5-1 with TRBJ2-7, with 8 bases identical to TRBD2. The DNA matches TRBJ2-5 better at its end, which makes the J call doubtful. Germline V gene lookup returns CDR1 SGHRS and CDR2 YFSETQ. This CDR3 spans 15 amino acids. CDR3 protein: CASSLTAGAEETQYF. The CDR3 region has the DNA TGCGCCAGCAGCTTGACAGCGGGGGCGGAGGAGACCCAGTACTTC.

This clonotype was seen a handful of times. The V gene is TRBV20-1, the J gene TRBJ2-2; 13 bases fit TRBD2. V was pared by 6 bases and J by 1 base, with 5 bases of the junction left unmatched. Germline loops: CDR1 DFQATT, CDR2 SNEGSKA (reference sequence). The CDR3 consists of 16 residues. CDR3 in amino acids: CSARTSGRENTGELFF. The CDR3 DNA reads TGCAGTGCCCGGACTAGCGGGAGAGAGAACACCGGGGAGCTGTTTTTT.

The V and J genes are TRBV27 and TRBJ1-2; D is unclear. Trimming removed 8 bases from V and 5 bases from J, with 27 bases in between. The CDR3 loop spans 17 amino acids. Germline V gene sequence: CDR1 MNHEY, CDR2 SMNVEV (reference sequence). CDR3 nucleotide sequence: TGTGCCAGCTCCGGATCGGTATTTGATAATAAAGTTTATGGCTACACCTTC. Translated, it gives CASSGSVFDNKVYGYTF.

V is TRBV20-1 and J is TRBJ2-1; D might be TRBD2 (7 bases). This CDR3 has 14 amino acids. Deletions cut 6 bases from V and 3 bases from J, with 15 bases between. CDR1 and CDR2 (germline): DFQATT, SNEGSKA (reference sequence). The CDR3 coding sequence is TGCAGTGCCGTAGGGGGGGGCGGCTACAATGAGCAGTTCTTC. This codes for CSAVGGGGYNEQFF.

The chain recombines TRBV20-1 with TRBJ1-5; D is ambiguous. Trimming pared 0 bases from V and 2 bases from J, leaving 11 bases between. The CDR3 contains 15 residues. Germline V gene data show CDR1 as DFQATT and CDR2 as SNEGSKA (reference sequence). CDR3 in amino acids: CSARDSAPGNQPQHF. The DNA for the CDR3 is TGCAGTGCTAGAGATTCCGCGCCGGGCAATCAGCCCCAGCATTTT.

CDR3 DNA sequence: TGTGCCAGCGTAGGGGGGGGCGCCACCCGGTACGAGCAGTACTTC. Amino acid sequence: CASVGGGATRYEQYF. The V and J genes are TRBV12-3 or TRBV12-4 and TRBJ2-7; TRBD2 might be the D (7 bases). V was shortened by 8 bases and J by 4 bases, with 21 bases between the two germline ends. This CDR3 contains 15 residues.

This chain uses TRBV7-9 with TRBJ1-6; TRBD1 matches 7 bases. This CDR3 contains 15 residues. Germline CDR1 is SEHNR and CDR2 is FQNEAQ (reference sequence). The V and J ends lost 5 bases and 7 bases, in that order; junction bases with no gene match: 8. Here the CDR3 reads CASSMSGTENSPLHF. In nucleotides, the CDR3 is TGTGCCAGCAGCATGTCCGGGACAGAGAATTCACCCCTCCACTTT.

To note about this clonotype: Its ends do not fully match the called genes, so a read error is possible. The J gene is TRBJ2-1, the V gene TRBV3-1; D is uncertain. Germline CDR1 is LGHDT and CDR2 is YNNKEL (reference sequence). The length of the CDR3 is 16 residues. CDR3 DNA sequence: TGTGCCGGCAGCTCAACAAGTAGTCAGCCTTACAATGAGCAGTTCTTC. This sequence encodes CAGSSTSSQPYNEQFF.

The chain uses TRBV5-1 and TRBJ2-7, with D perhaps TRBD2 (6 bases). Deletions cut 0 bases from V and 0 bases from J, with 16 bases between. In germline, CDR1 is SGHRS, CDR2 YFSETQ. There are 17 residues in the CDR3. The CDR3 loop reads CASSLDVKGGVSYEQYF. DNA for the CDR3: TGCGCCAGCAGCTTGGATGTTAAGGGCGGGGTCTCCTACGAGCAGTACTTC.

This clonotype was picked up many times. V usage is TRBV4-1 and J usage is TRBJ2-7, with D perhaps being TRBD1 or TRBD2 (5 bases each). The CDR3 consists of 15 residues. The germline V gene has CDR1 MGHRA and CDR2 YSYEKL. The V end lost 3 bases, the J end lost 3 bases, and 15 bases lay between the germline ends. CDR3 region: CASSQPRDGRYEQYF. CDR3 nucleotide sequence: TGCGCCAGCAGCCAGCCCAGGGACGGACGCTACGAGCAGTACTTC.

For this clonotype: An end of the junction does not agree with germline; a read error may underlie this. The chain joins TRBV25-1 to TRBJ2-6, with D perhaps TRBD1 (6 bases). The CDR3 runs to 16 residues. The germline V gene encodes CDR1 MGHDK and CDR2 SYGVNS. The CDR3 protein is CASSAGHLSGADVLTF. DNA of the CDR3: TGTGCCAGCAGTGCGGGACACCTCTCTGGGGCCGACGTCCTGACTTTC.

The chain joins TRBV28 to TRBJ2-1, with TRBD2 as a possible D gene (6 bases). This CDR3 comprises 14 residues. V lost 7 bases to trimming and J lost 8 bases, with 18 bases between them. Germline V gene lookup returns CDR1 MDHEN and CDR2 SYDVKM. As DNA, the CDR3 is TGTGCCAGCATAGCCGGGAGAGACCAAGATGAGCAGTTCTTC. Translation gives CASIAGRDQDEQFF.

The chain is built from TRBV25-1 and TRBJ2-1, with 13 bases aligning to TRBD2. In germline, CDR1 is MGHDK, CDR2 SYGVNS. CDR3 length: 17 residues. The J segment lost 2 bases and the V segment lost 8 bases, leaving 9 bases of the junction unmatched. As DNA, the CDR3 is TGTGCCAGCCTTAAGACAGGGACTAGCGGGACCTACAATGAGCAGTTCTTC. This codes for CASLKTGTSGTYNEQFF.

This clonotype came up many times. DNA for the CDR3: TGTGCCAGCAGCTTACGGGGGTATGGCTACACCTTC. Translated, it gives CASSLRGYGYTF. This chain links TRBV28 with TRBJ1-2; D possibly corresponds to TRBD1 (5 bases). Germline CDR1 MDHEN, CDR2 SYDVKM. This CDR3 contains 12 residues. V shed 6 bases and J shed 5 bases, with 10 bases lying between them.

This chain connects TRBV6-2 or TRBV6-3 to TRBJ2-5; D may be TRBD2 (5 bases). The closer fit of TRBJ2-7 to the DNA end suggests the J call may be wrong. Germline V lookup: CDR1 MNHEY, CDR2 SVGEGT. CDR3 length: 14 residues. CDR3 sequence: CASRRPGRSLEQYF. In DNA form, the CDR3 reads TGTGCCAGCAGACGCCCTGGGAGAAGCCTCGAGCAGTACTTC.